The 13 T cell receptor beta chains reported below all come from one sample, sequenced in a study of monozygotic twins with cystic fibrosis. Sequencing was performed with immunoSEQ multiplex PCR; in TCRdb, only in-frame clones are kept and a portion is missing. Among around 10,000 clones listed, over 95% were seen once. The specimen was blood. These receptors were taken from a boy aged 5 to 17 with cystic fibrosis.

CDR3 nucleotides: TGTGCCACCGAGCGGGAGCGGAAGGAGACCCAGTACTTC. Its protein product is CATERERKETQYF. The chain couples TRBV15 to TRBJ2-5, with 8 bases lining up with TRBD2. This CDR3 has 13 residues. The V and J ends lost 8 bases and 5 bases, in that order; junction bases with no gene match: 7. Germline loops: CDR1 LNHNV, CDR2 YYDKDF (reference sequence).

In DNA form, the CDR3 reads TGTGCCAGCAGTGCCCTTTTGGGGGAGGGCAATCAGCCCCAGCATTTT. Translated: CASSALLGEGNQPQHF. The chain combines TRBV6-1 with TRBJ1-5; possibly TRBD1 for D (5 bases). The CDR3 length is 16 residues. Trimming left V 4 bases short and J 2 bases short, with 15 bases between. Germline V CDR1 and CDR2: MNHNS, SASEGT.

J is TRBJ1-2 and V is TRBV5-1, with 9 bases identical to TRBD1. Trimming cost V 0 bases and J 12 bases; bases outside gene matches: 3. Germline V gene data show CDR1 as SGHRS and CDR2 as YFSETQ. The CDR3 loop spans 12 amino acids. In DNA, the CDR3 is TGCGCCAGCAGCTTGGGACAGGGGGACCACACCTTC. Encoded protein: CASSLGQGDHTF. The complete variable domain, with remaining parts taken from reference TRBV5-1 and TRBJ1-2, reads KAGVTQTPRYLIKTRGQQVTLSCSPISGHRSVSWYQQTPGQGLQFLFEYFSETQRNKGNFPGRFSGRQFSNSRSEMNVSTLELGDSALYLCASSLGQGDHTFGSGTRLTVV.

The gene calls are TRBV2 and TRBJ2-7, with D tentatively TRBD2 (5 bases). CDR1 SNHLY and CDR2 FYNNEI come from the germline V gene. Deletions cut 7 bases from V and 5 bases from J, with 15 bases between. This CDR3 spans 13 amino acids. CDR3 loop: CASTEGRRHEQYF. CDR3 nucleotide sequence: TGTGCCAGCACTGAGGGCCGCCGCCACGAGCAGTACTTC.

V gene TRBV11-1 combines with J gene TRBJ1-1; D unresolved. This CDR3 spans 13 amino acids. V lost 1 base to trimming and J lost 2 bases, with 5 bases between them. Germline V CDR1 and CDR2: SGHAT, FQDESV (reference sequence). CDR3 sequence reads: CASSLGVNTEAFF. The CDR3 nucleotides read TGTGCCAGCAGCTTAGGGGTAAACACTGAAGCTTTCTTT.

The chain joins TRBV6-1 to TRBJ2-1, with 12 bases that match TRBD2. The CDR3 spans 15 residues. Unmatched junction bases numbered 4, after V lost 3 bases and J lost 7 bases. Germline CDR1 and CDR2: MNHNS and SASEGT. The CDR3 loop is CASSDRTSGVNEQFF. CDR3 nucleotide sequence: TGTGCCAGCAGTGACCGGACTAGCGGGGTAAATGAGCAGTTCTTC.

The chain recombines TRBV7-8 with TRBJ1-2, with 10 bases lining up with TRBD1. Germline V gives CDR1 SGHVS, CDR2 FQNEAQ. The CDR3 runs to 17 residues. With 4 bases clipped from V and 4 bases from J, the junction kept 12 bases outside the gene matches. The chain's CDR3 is CASSSAGTGVFFYGYTF. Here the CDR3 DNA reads TGTGCCAGCAGCTCGGCCGGGACAGGGGTATTTTTCTATGGCTACACCTTC.

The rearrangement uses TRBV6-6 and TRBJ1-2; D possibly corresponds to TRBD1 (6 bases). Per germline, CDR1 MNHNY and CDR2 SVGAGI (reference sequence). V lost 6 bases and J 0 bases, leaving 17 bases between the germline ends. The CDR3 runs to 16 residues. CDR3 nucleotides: TGTGCCAGCAGCCTACAGGGCCCGGGGACTAACTATGGCTACACCTTC. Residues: CASSLQGPGTNYGYTF.

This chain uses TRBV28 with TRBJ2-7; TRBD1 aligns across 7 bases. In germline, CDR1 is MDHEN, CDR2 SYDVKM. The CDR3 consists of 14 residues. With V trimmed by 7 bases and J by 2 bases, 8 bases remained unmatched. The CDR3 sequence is CASTRDSFAYEQYF. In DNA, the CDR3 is TGTGCCAGCACCCGGGACAGTTTCGCCTACGAGCAGTACTTC. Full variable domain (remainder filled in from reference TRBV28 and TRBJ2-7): DVKVTQSSRYLVKRTGEKVFLECVQDMDHENMFWYRQDPGLGLRLIYFSYDVKMKEKGDIPEGYSVSREKKERFSLILESASTNQTSMYLCASTRDSFAYEQYFGPGTRLTVT.

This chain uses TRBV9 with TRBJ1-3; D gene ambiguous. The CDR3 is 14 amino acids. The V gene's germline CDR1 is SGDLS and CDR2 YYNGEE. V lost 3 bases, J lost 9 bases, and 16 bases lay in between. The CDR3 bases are TGTGCCAGCAGCGACCTCCCGGCGCGTGGCACCATATATTTT. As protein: CASSDLPARGTIYF.

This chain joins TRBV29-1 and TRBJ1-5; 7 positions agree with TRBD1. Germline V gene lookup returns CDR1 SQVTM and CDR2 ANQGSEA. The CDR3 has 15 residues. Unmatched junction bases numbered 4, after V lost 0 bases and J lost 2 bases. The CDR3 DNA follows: TGCAGCGTTGAAGAGACAGGGACCGGCAATCAGCCCCAGCATTTT. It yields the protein CSVEETGTGNQPQHF. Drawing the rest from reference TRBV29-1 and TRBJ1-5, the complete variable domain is SAVISQKPSRDICQRGTSLTIQCQVDSQVTMMFWYRQQPGQSLTLIATANQGSEATYESGFVIDKFPISRPNLTFSTLTVSNMSPEDSSIYLCSVEETGTGNQPQHFGDGTRLSIL.

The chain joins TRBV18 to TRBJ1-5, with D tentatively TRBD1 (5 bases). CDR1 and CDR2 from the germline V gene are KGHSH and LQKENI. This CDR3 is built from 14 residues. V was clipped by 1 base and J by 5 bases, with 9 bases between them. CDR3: CASSPRQGDQPQHF. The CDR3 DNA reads TGTGCCAGCTCACCACGGCAGGGTGATCAGCCCCAGCATTTT.

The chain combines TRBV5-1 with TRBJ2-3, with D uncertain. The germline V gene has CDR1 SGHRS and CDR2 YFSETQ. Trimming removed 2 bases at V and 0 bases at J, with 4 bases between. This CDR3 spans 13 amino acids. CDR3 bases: TGCGCCAGCAGCTTCTCTAGCACAGATACGCAGTATTTT. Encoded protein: CASSFSSTDTQYF.